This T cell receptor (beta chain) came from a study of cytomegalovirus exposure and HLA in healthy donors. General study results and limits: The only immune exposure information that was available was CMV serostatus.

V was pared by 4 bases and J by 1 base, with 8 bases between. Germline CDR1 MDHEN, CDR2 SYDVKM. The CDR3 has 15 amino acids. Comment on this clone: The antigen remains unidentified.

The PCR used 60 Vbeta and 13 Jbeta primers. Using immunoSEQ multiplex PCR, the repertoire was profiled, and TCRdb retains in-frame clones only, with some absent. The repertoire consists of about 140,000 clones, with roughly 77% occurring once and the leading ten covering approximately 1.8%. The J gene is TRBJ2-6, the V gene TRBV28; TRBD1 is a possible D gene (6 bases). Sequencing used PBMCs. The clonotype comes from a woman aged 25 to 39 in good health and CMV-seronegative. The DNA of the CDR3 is TGTGCCAGCAGTTCTACAGGGTCTGGGGCCAACGTCCTGACTTTC. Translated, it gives CASSSTGSGANVLTF.